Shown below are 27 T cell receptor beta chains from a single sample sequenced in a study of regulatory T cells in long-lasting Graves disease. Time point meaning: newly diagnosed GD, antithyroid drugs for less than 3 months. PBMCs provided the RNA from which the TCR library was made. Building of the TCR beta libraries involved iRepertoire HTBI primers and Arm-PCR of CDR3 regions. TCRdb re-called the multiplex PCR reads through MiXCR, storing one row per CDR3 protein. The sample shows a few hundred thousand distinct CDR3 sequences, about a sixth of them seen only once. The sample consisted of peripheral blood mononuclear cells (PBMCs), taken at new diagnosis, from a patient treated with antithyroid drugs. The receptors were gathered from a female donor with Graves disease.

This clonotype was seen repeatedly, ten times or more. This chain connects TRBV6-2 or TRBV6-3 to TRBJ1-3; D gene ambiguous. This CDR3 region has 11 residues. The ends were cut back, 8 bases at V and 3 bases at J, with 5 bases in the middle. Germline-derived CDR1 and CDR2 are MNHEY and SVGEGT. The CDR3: CASGSGNTIYF. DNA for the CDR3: TGTGCCAGCGGGAGTGGAAACACCATATATTTT.

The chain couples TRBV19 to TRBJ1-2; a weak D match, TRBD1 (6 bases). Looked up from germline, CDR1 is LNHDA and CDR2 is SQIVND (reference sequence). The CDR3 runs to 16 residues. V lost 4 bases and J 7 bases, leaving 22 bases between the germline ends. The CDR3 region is CASSRQGMSLGVGYTF. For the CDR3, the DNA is TGTGCCAGTAGTAGGCAGGGGATGTCTCTCGGGGTTGGCTACACCTTC. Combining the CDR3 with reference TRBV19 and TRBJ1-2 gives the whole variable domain DGGITQSPKYLFRKEGQNVTLSCEQNLNHDAMYWYRQDPGQGLRLIYYSQIVNDFQKGDIAEGYSVSREKKESFPLTVTSAQKNPTAFYLCASSRQGMSLGVGYTFGSGTRLTVV.

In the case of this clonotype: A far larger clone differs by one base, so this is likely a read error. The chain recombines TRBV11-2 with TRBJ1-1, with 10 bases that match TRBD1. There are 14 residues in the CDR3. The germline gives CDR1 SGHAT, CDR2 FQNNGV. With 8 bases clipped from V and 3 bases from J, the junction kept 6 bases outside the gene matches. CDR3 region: CASRDRGRDTEAFF. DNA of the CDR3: TGTGCCAGCCGGGACAGGGGAAGGGACACTGAAGCTTTCTTT.

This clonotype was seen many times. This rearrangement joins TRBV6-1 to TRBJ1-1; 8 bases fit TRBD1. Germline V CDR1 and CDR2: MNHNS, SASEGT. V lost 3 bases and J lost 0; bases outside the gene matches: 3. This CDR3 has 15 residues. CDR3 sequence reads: CASSDRGPVNTEAFF. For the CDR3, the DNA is TGTGCCAGCAGTGACAGGGGGCCGGTGAACACTGAAGCTTTCTTT.

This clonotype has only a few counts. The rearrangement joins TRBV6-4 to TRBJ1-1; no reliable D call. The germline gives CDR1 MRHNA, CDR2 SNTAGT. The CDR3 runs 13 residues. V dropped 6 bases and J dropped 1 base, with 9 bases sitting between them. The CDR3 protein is CASSLEENTEAFF. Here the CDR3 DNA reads TGTGCCAGCAGCTTGGAGGAGAACACTGAAGCTTTCTTT.

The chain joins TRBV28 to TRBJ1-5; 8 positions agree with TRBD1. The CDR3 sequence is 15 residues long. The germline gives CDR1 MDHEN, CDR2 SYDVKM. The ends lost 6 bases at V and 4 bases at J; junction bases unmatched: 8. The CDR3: CASRFDRGSNQPQHF. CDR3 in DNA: TGTGCCAGCAGATTCGACAGGGGATCGAATCAGCCCCAGCATTTT.

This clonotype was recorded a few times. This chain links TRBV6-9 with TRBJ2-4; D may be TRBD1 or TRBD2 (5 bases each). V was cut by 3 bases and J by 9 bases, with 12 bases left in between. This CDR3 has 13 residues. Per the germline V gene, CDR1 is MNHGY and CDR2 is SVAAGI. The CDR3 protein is CASSYGSGTIQYF. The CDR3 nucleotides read TGTGCCAGCAGTTACGGGTCAGGGACCATTCAGTACTTC.

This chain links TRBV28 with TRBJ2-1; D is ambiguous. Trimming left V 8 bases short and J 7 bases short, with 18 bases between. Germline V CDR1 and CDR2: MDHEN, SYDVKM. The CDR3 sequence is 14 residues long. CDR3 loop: CASAPPGLENEQFF. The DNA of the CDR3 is TGTGCCAGCGCCCCCCCCGGGCTAGAGAATGAGCAGTTCTTC.

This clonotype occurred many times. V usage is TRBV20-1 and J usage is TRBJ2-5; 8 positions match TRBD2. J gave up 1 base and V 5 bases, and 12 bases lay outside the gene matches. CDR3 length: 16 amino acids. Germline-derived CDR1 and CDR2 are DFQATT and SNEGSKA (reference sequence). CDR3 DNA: TGCAGTGCTCCCGTTCCCGCCCTAGCGGGCCAAGAGACCCAGTACTTC. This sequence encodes CSAPVPALAGQETQYF.

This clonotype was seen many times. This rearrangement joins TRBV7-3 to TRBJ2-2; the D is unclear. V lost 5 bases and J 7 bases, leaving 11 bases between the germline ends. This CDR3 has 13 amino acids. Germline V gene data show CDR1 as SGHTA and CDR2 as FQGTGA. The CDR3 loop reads CASSPTWGGELFF. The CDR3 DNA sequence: TGTGCCAGCAGCCCAACCTGGGGCGGGGAGCTGTTTTTT.

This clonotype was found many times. CDR3 amino acids: CASSESGNYEQYF. In DNA form, the CDR3 reads TGTGCCAGCAGTGAATCCGGTAATTACGAGCAGTACTTC. The rearrangement joins TRBV2 to TRBJ2-7, with D uncertain. Trimming left V 2 bases short and J 4 bases short, with 9 bases between. CDR3 length: 13 amino acids. CDR1 SNHLY and CDR2 FYNNEI come from the germline V gene.

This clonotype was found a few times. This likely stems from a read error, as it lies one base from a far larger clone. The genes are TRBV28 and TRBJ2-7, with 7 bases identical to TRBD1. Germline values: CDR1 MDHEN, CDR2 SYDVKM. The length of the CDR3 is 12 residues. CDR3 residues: CASSSGQDEPYF. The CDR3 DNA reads TGTGCCAGCAGCTCTGGACAGGACGAGCCGTACTTC.

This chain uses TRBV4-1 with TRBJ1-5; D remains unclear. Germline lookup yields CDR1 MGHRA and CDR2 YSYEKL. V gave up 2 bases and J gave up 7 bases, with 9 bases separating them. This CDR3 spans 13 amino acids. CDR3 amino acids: CASSQMGYQPQHF. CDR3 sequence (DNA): TGCGCCAGCAGCCAAATGGGTTACCAGCCCCAGCATTTT.

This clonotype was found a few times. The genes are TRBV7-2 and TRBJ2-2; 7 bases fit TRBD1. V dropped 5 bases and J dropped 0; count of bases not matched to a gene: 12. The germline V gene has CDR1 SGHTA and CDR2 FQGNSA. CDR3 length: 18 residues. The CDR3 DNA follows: TGTGCCAGCAGCGGACGTACCGGACAGGTGCCGAACACCGGGGAGCTGTTTTTT. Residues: CASSGRTGQVPNTGELFF.

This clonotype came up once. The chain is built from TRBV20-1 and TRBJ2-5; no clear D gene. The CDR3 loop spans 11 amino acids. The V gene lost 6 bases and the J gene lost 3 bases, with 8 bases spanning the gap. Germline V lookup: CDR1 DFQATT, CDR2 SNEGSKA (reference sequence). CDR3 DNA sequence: TGCAGTGCCTTAACTAAAGAGACCCAGTACTTC. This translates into CSALTKETQYF.

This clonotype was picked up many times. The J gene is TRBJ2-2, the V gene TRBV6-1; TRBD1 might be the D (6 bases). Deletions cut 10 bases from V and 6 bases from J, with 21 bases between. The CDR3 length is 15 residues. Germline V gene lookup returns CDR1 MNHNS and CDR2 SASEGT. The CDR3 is CATNAAKGVSGELFF. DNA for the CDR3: TGTGCCACCAATGCGGCCAAGGGGGTCTCCGGGGAGCTGTTTTTT.

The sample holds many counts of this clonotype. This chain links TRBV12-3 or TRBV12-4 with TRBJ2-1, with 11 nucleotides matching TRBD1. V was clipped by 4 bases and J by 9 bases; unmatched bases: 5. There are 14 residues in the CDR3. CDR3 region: CASSSWTGGGEQFF. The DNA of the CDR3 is TGTGCCAGCAGTTCTTGGACAGGGGGCGGTGAGCAGTTCTTC.

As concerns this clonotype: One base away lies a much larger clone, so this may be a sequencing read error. The CDR3 is CASSSNGGQGPEQYF. CDR3 sequence (DNA): TGTGCCAGCAGCTCAAACGGGGGACAGGGTCCCGAGCAGTACTTC. V usage is TRBV5-4 and J usage is TRBJ2-7, with 9 positions matching TRBD1. The V gene's germline CDR1 is SGHNT and CDR2 YYREEE (reference sequence). Trimming at V came to 3 bases and at J to 6 bases, leaving 10 bases not matched to a gene. The length of the CDR3 is 15 residues.

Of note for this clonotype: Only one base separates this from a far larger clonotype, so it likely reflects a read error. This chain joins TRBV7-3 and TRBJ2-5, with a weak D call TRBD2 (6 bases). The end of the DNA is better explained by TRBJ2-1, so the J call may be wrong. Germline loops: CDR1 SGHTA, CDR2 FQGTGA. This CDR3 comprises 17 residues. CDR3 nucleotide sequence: TGTGCCAGCAGTCTCCCGCGGGGAAATAACAGAAGCAATGAGCAGTTCTTC. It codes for CASSLPRGNNRSNEQFF.

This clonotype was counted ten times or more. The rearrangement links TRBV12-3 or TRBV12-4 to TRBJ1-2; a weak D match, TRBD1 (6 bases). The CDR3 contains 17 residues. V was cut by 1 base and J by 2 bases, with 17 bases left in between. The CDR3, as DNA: TGTGCCAGCAGTTTAGGATTCGGGACACCACTGAACTATGGCTACACCTTC. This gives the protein CASSLGFGTPLNYGYTF.

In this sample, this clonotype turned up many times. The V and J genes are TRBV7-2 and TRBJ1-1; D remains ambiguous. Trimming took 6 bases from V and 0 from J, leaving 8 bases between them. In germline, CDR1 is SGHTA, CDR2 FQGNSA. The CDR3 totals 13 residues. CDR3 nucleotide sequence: TGTGCCAGCAGGAAGGGATTGAACACTGAAGCTTTCTTT. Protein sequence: CASRKGLNTEAFF.

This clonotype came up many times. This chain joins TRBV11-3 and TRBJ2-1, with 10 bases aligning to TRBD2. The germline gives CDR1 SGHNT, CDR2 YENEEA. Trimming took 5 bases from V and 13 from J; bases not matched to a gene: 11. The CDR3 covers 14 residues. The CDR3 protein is CASSIKEAGGRQFF. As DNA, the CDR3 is TGTGCCAGCAGCATTAAGGAAGCGGGAGGGCGACAGTTCTTC.

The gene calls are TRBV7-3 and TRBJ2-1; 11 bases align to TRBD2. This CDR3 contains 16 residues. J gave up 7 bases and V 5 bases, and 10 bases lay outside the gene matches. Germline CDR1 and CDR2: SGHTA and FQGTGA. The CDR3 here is CASSPTRTSGRNEQFF. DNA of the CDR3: TGTGCCAGCAGCCCTACTCGCACTAGCGGGAGAAATGAGCAGTTCTTC. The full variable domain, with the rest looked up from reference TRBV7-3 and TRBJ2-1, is GAGVSQTPSNKVTEKGKYVELRCDPISGHTALYWYRQSLGQGPEFLIYFQGTGAADDSGLPNDRFFAVRPEGSVSTLKIQRTERGDSAVYLCASSPTRTSGRNEQFFGPGTRLTVL.

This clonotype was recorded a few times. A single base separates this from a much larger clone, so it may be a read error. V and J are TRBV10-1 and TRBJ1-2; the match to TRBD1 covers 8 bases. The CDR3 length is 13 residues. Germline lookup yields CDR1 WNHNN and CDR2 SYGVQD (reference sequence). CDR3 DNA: TGCGCCAGCGGTGAACACAGGGGGTATGGCTACACCTTC. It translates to CASGEHRGYGYTF.

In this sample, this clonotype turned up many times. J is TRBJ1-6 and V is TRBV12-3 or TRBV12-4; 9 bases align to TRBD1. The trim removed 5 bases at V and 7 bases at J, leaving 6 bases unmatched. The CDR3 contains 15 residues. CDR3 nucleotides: TGTGCCAGCAGTCGGGACAGGGTAGGCAATTCACCCCTCCACTTT. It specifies CASSRDRVGNSPLHF.

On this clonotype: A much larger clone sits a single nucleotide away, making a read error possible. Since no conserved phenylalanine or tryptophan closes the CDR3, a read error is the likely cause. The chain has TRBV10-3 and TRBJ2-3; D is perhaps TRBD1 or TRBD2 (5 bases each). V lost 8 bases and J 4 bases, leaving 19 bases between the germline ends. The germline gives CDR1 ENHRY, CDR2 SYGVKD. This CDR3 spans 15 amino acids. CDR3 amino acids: CAIAESEGLADTQYL. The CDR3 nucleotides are TGTGCCATCGCGGAGTCCGAGGGGTTAGCAGATACGCAGTATCTT.

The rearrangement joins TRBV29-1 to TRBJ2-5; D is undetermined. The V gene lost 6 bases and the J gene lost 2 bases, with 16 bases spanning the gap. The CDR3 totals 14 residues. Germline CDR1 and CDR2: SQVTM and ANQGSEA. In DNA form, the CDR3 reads TGCAGCGTCGCCGGGTTCCTAGGGCAAGAGACCCAGTACTTC. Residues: CSVAGFLGQETQYF.